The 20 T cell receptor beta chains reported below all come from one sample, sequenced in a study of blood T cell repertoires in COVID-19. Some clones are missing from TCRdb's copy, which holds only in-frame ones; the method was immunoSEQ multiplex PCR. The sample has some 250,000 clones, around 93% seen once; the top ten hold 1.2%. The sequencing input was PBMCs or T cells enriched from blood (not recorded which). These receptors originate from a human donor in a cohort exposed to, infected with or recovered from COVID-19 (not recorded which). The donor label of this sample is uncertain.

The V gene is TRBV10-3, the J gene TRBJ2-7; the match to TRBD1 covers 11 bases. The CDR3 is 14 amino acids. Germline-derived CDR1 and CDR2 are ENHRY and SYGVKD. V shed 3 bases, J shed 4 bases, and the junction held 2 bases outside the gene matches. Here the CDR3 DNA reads TGTGCCATCAGTGATCGGGACAGGGGGTACGAGCAGTACTTC. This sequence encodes CAISDRDRGYEQYF.

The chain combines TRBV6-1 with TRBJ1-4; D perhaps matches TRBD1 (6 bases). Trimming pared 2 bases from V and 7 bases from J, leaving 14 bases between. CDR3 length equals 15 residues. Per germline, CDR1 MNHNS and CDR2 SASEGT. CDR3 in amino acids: CASSEFQGRGEKLFF. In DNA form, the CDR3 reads TGTGCCAGCAGTGAATTCCAGGGGAGGGGTGAAAAACTGTTTTTT.

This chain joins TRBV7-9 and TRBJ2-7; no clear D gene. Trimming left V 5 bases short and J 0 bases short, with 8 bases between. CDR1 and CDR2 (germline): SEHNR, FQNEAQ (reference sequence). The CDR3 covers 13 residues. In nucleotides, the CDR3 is TGTGCCAGCAGCGTCGGTAGCTCCTACGAGCAGTACTTC. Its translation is CASSVGSSYEQYF.

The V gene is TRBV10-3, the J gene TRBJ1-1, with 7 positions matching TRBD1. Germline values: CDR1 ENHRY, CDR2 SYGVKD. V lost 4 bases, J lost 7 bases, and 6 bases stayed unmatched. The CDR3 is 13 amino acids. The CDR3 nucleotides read TGTGCCATCAGTGTGGGACAGAGCTTTGAAGCTTTCTTT. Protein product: CAISVGQSFEAFF.

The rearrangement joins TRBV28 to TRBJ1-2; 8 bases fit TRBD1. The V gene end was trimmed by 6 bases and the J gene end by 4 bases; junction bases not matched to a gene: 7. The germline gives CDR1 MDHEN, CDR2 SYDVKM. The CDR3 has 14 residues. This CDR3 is CASRLDRGIYGYTF. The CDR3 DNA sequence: TGTGCCAGCAGACTAGACAGGGGAATCTATGGCTACACCTTC.

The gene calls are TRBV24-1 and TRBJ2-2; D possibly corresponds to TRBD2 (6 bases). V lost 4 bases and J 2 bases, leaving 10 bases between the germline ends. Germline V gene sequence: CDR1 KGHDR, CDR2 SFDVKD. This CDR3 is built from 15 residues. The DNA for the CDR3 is TGTGCCACCAGTGACCCCGGGAGAAACACCGGGGAGCTGTTTTTT. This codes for CATSDPGRNTGELFF.

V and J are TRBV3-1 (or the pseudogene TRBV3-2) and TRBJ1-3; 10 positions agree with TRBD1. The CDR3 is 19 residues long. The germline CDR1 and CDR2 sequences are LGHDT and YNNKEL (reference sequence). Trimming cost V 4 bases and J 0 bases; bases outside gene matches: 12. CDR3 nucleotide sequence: TGTGCCAGCAGCCTGCGGGACAGGGGACCCCCGGGCTCTGGAAACACCATATATTTT. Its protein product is CASSLRDRGPPGSGNTIYF.

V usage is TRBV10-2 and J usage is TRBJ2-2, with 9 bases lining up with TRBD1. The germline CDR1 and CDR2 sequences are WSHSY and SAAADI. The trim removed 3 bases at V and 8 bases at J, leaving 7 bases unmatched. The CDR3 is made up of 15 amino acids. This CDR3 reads CASSDGTGLIGELFF. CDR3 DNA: TGCGCCAGCAGTGACGGGACAGGGTTAATTGGGGAGCTGTTTTTT.

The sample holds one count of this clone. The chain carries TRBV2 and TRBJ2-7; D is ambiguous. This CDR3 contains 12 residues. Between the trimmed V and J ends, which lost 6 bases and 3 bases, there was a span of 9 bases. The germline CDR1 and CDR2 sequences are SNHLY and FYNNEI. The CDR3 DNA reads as TGTGCCAGCAGGTCAGCGCTCTACGAGCAGTACTTC. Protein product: CASRSALYEQYF. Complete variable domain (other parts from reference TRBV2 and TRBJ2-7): EPEVTQTPSHQVTQMGQEVILRCVPISNHLYFYWYRQILGQKVEFLVSFYNNEISEKSEIFDDQFSVERPDGSNFTLKIRSTKLEDSAMYFCASRSALYEQYFGPGTRLTVT.

The DNA for the CDR3 is TGTGCCAGCTCACGTCCGGGACAGGGGGCTTATGGCTACACCTTC. Translating gives CASSRPGQGAYGYTF. J is TRBJ1-2 and V is TRBV18; 12 bases are shared with TRBD1. The CDR3 is made up of 15 amino acids. V was clipped by 4 bases and J by 5 bases; unmatched bases: 5. Germline V gene lookup returns CDR1 KGHSH and CDR2 LQKENI.

CDR3 amino acids: CAISESNREGGYTF. Here the CDR3 DNA reads TGTGCCATCAGTGAGTCGAACAGGGAAGGTGGCTACACCTTC. V usage is TRBV10-3 and J usage is TRBJ1-2; a possible D gene is TRBD1 (6 bases). This CDR3 is built from 14 residues. Between the trimmed V and J ends, which lost 0 bases and 7 bases, there was a span of 12 bases. Germline V gives CDR1 ENHRY, CDR2 SYGVKD.

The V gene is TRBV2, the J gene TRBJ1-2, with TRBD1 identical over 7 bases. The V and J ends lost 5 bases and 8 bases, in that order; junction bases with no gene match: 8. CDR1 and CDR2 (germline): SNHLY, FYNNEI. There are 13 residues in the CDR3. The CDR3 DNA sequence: TGTGCCAGCAGTTATGACAGGGCATACGGCTACACCTTC. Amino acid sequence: CASSYDRAYGYTF.

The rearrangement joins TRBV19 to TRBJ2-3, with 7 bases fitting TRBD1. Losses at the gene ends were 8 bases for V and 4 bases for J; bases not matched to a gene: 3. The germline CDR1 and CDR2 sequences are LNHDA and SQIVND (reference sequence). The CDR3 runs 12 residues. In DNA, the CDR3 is TGTGCCAGTCGACAGGGTCCAGATACGCAGTATTTT. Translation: CASRQGPDTQYF.

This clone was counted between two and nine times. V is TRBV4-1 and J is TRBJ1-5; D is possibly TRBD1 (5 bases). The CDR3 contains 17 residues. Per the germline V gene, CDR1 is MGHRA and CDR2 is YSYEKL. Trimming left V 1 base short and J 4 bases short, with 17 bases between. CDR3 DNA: TGCGCCAGCAGCCAAGGGGAGGGGAGGTCCAATAATCAGCCCCAGCATTTT. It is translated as CASSQGEGRSNNQPQHF.

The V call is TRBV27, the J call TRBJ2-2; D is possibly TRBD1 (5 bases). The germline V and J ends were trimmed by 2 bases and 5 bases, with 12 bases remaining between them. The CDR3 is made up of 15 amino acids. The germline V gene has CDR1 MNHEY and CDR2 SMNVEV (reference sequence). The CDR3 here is CASSLLGARTGELFF. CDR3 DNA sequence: TGTGCCAGCAGTTTACTAGGGGCGCGGACCGGGGAGCTGTTTTTT.

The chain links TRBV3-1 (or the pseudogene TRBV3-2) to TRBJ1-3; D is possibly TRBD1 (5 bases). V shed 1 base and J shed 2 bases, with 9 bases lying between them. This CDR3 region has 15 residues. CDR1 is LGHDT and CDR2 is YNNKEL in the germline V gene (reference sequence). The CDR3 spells CASSQVATAGNTIYF. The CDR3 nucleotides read TGTGCCAGCAGCCAAGTGGCGACAGCTGGAAACACCATATATTTT.

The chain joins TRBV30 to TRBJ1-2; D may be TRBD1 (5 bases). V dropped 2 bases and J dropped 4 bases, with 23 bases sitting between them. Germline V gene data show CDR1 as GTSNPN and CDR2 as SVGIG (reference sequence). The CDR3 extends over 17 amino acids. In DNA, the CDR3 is TGTGCCTGGAGTCTGGGGGGGGGAACGACCGGCGGCTATGGCTACACCTTC. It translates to CAWSLGGGTTGGYGYTF. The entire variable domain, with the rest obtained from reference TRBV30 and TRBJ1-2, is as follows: SQTIHQWPATLVQPVGSPLSLECTVEGTSNPNLYWYRQAAGRGLQLLFYSVGIGQISSEVPQNLSASRPQDRQFILSSKKLLLSDSGFYLCAWSLGGGTTGGYGYTFGSGTRLTVV.

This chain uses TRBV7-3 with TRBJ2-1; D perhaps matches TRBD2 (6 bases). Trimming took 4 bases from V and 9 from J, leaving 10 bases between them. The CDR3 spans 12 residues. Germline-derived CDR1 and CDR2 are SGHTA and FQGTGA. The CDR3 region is CASSSQEGEQFF. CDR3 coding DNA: TGTGCCAGCAGCTCACAGGAGGGTGAGCAGTTCTTC. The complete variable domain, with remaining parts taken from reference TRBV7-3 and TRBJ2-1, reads GAGVSQTPSNKVTEKGKYVELRCDPISGHTALYWYRQSLGQGPEFLIYFQGTGAADDSGLPNDRFFAVRPEGSVSTLKIQRTERGDSAVYLCASSSQEGEQFFGPGTRLTVL.

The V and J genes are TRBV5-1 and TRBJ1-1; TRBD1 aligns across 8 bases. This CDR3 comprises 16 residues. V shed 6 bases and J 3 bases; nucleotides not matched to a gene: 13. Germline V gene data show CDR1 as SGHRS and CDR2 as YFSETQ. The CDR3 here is CASKRQGNGPDTEAFF. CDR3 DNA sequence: TGCGCCAGCAAACGACAGGGGAATGGCCCGGACACTGAAGCTTTCTTT. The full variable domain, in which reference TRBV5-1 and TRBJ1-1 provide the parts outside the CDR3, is KAGVTQTPRYLIKTRGQQVTLSCSPISGHRSVSWYQQTPGQGLQFLFEYFSETQRNKGNFPGRFSGRQFSNSRSEMNVSTLELGDSALYLCASKRQGNGPDTEAFFGQGTRLTVV.

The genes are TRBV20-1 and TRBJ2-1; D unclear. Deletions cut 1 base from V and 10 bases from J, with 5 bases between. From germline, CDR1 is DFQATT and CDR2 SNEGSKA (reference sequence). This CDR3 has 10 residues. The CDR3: CSARGEEQFF. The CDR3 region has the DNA TGCAGTGCTAGAGGAGAGGAGCAGTTCTTC.